The 7 T cell receptor beta chains listed next were all sequenced from one sample in a study of molecular identifiers for immune sequencing clone quantification. TCRdb re-analysed the PCR reads in MiXCR, keeping a single row per CDR3 protein. In the table there are 460,000 or so distinct CDR3 sequences, roughly 24% of which are singletons. Sequenced: naive CD8+ T cells from blood, with Jurkat cell RNA spiked in. This sample's subset: FACS-sorted CD8+CD4-CCR7+CD45RA+ naive T cells. The receptors shown here come from a human donor in good health. Some libraries in this study had Jurkat cell RNA spiked in.

In regard to this clonotype: This may come from a read error, since a much larger clone is one base off. This rearrangement joins TRBV20-1 to TRBJ1-1; a possible D gene is TRBD1 (6 bases). The CDR3 runs to 15 residues. In germline, CDR1 is DFQATT, CDR2 SNEGSKA (reference sequence). V gave up 1 base and J gave up 2 bases, with 14 bases separating them. Written as DNA, the CDR3 is TGCAGTGCTAGAGCTGTGGAGGGACATAACACTGAAGCTTTCTTT. Translated, it gives CSARAVEGHNTEAFF.

In this sample, this clonotype turned up a few times. This chain connects TRBV9 to TRBJ1-2; D gene uncertain. Trimming took off 3 bases at V and 5 bases at J, with 14 bases between the two ends. Germline V CDR1 and CDR2: SGDLS, YYNGEE. This CDR3 has 14 amino acids. The CDR3 DNA is TGTGCCAGCAGCGAGACAAATAAGGATTATGGCTACACCTTC. It translates to CASSETNKDYGYTF.

This clonotype was seen repeatedly, ten times or more. This chain links TRBV19 with TRBJ2-1; 7 positions match TRBD1. Losses at the gene ends were 4 bases for V and 5 bases for J; bases not matched to a gene: 11. The CDR3 covers 16 residues. Germline V gene data show CDR1 as LNHDA and CDR2 as SQIVND (reference sequence). The CDR3 DNA reads TGTGCCAGTAGTACCCCCACAGGGGCCCTTGACAATGAGCAGTTCTTC. Protein sequence: CASSTPTGALDNEQFF.

This chain links TRBV4-1 with TRBJ1-1; D is uncertain. The length of the CDR3 is 13 residues. The V end was cut by 0 bases, the J end by 2 bases, with 4 bases between. Germline loops: CDR1 MGHRA, CDR2 YSYEKL. The chain's CDR3 is CASSQDHNTEAFF. The DNA of the CDR3 is TGCGCCAGCAGCCAAGATCATAACACTGAAGCTTTCTTT.

The table lists this clonotype with many counts. This chain uses TRBV27 with TRBJ1-1; D is uncertain. CDR3 length: 13 amino acids. V was pared by 0 bases and J by 3 bases, with 5 bases between. Germline assignment: CDR1 MNHEY and CDR2 SMNVEV (reference sequence). CDR3 loop: CASSLSVYTEAFF. In nucleotides, the CDR3 is TGTGCCAGCAGTTTATCCGTTTACACTGAAGCTTTCTTT.

This clonotype was counted many times. The chain uses TRBV7-9 and TRBJ2-7; D is possibly TRBD1 (5 bases). V was pared by 6 bases and J by 0 bases, with 9 bases between. This CDR3 is 13 amino acids long. Germline-derived CDR1 and CDR2 are SEHNR and FQNEAQ (reference sequence). CDR3 sequence (DNA): TGTGCCAGCAGTGGTGGGGCCTCCTACGAGCAGTACTTC. It translates to CASSGGASYEQYF.

On this clonotype: A much larger clone is a single base away; this may be a read error. The chain couples TRBV5-6 to TRBJ1-1; D unclear. This CDR3 comprises 14 residues. V was trimmed by 4 bases and J by 8 bases, leaving 18 bases between them. The germline V gene has CDR1 SGHDT and CDR2 YYEEEE. CDR3 amino acids: CASSISPAPWEAFF. The CDR3, as DNA: TGTGCCAGCAGCATCAGTCCCGCTCCCTGGGAAGCTTTCTTT.